The 15 T cell receptor beta chains below come from one sample, sequenced in a study of response to subunit inactivated influenza vaccine. MiXCR, applied by TCRdb to the RT-PCR reads, yields one record per CDR3 protein. The sample has hundreds of thousands of distinct CDR3 sequences, 15% to 19% seen once. The sample in question was PBMCs from blood, obtained 11 to 12 days after vaccination. These receptor sequences come from a middle-aged man who received an inactivated influenza vaccine.

The rearrangement links TRBV29-1 to TRBJ2-3; 7 nucleotides agree with TRBD2. V dropped 2 bases and J dropped 0; count of bases not matched to a gene: 5. The germline gives CDR1 SQVTM, CDR2 ANQGSEA. CDR3 length: 15 amino acids. CDR3 in DNA: TGCAGCGTTGAATCAAGCGGGGTTAGCACAGATACGCAGTATTTT. Translation: CSVESSGVSTDTQYF.

The rearrangement uses TRBV4-2 and TRBJ2-1; D is unresolved. V shed 3 bases and J shed 1 base, with 10 bases lying between them. Germline V gene lookup returns CDR1 LGHNA and CDR2 YNFKEQ. The CDR3 runs 15 residues. CDR3 coding DNA: TGTGCCAGCAGCCAGACGGGCTTTTCCTACAATGAGCAGTTCTTC. As protein: CASSQTGFSYNEQFF.

This chain links TRBV12-3 or TRBV12-4 with TRBJ1-3, with a weak D call TRBD1 (5 bases). The germline V and J ends were trimmed by 6 bases and 4 bases, with 10 bases remaining between them. CDR3 length: 13 residues. In DNA, the CDR3 is TGTGCCAGCAGCCCGGGACGCGGAAACACCATATATTTT. Translating it yields CASSPGRGNTIYF.

The gene calls are TRBV27 and TRBJ2-1; 7 bases are shared with TRBD2. V shed 6 bases, J shed 7 bases, and the junction held 15 bases outside the gene matches. The CDR3 sequence is 16 residues long. Germline V gives CDR1 MNHEY, CDR2 SMNVEV (reference sequence). Here the CDR3 DNA reads TGTGCCAGCAGCCCAACCACAGCGGGAAGTGTAAATGAGCAGTTCTTC. Its protein is CASSPTTAGSVNEQFF.

This chain uses TRBV5-1 with TRBJ2-3; no clear D gene. Germline-derived CDR1 and CDR2 are SGHRS and YFSETQ. Trimming left V 1 base short and J 0 bases short, with 6 bases between. The CDR3 covers 14 residues. CDR3 in amino acids: CASSLMDSTDTQYF. CDR3 bases: TGCGCCAGCAGCTTGATGGACAGCACAGATACGCAGTATTTT.

J is TRBJ1-1 and V is TRBV6-2 or TRBV6-3; weak D call: TRBD1 (5 bases). Germline loops: CDR1 MNHEY, CDR2 SVGEGT. The CDR3 is 12 residues long. Trimming removed 4 bases from V and 4 bases from J, with 7 bases in between. The CDR3 protein is CASSWGVTEAFF. In nucleotides, the CDR3 is TGTGCCAGCAGTTGGGGGGTCACTGAAGCTTTCTTT.

The sample holds a few counts of this clonotype. This chain uses TRBV24-1 with TRBJ2-5, with TRBD2 matching over 9 bases. J lost 1 base, V lost 7 bases, and 18 bases had no gene match. This CDR3 comprises 19 residues. Germline V gene data show CDR1 as KGHDR and CDR2 as SFDVKD. DNA of the CDR3: TGTGCCACCAGAAAAGCTTTCTTGGGACTAGCAGTACTCCAAGAGACCCAGTACTTC. This translates into CATRKAFLGLAVLQETQYF.

The V call is TRBV20-1, the J call TRBJ1-2; D is perhaps TRBD1 (6 bases). Trimming removed 7 bases at V and 5 bases at J, with 17 bases between. Germline-derived CDR1 and CDR2 are DFQATT and SNEGSKA (reference sequence). CDR3 length: 13 residues. CDR3: CSVWSTGIYGYTF. CDR3 nucleotide sequence: TGCAGTGTTTGGTCAACAGGGATTTATGGCTACACCTTC.

This clonotype was counted at least ten times. V is TRBV4-3 and J is TRBJ2-3; no reliable D call. The V gene's germline CDR1 is LGHNA and CDR2 YSLEER. CDR3 size: 17 residues. The ends were cut back, 0 bases at V and 1 base at J, with 14 bases in the middle. DNA of the CDR3: TGCGCCAGCAGCCAAGATCTTTCGTTCTTTGGCACAGATACGCAGTATTTT. It yields the protein CASSQDLSFFGTDTQYF.

The chain has TRBV2 and TRBJ1-1, with D tentatively TRBD1 (5 bases). This CDR3 is built from 17 residues. Germline values: CDR1 SNHLY, CDR2 FYNNEI. Trimming stripped 3 bases from V and 1 base from J, with 18 bases between. The CDR3 is CASSEDPPGTANTEAFF. CDR3 nucleotides: TGTGCCAGCAGTGAGGACCCGCCCGGGACCGCGAACACTGAAGCTTTCTTT.

Here the CDR3 DNA reads TGTGCCAGCAATACCCGTTGGGGGATAATTCAGCCCCAGCATTTT. Its protein is CASNTRWGIIQPQHF. The rearrangement uses TRBV6-1 and TRBJ1-5, with D perhaps matching TRBD1 (5 bases). The CDR3 covers 15 residues. The germline V gene has CDR1 MNHNS and CDR2 SASEGT. Trimming pared 7 bases from V and 6 bases from J, leaving 19 bases between.

The CDR3 coding sequence is TGTGCCAGCAGTCTCGACAGACAGCCGTACAATGAGCAGTTCTTC. Residues: CASSLDRQPYNEQFF. The chain couples TRBV6-5 to TRBJ2-1, with D maybe TRBD1 (5 bases). The CDR3 loop spans 15 amino acids. Germline lookup yields CDR1 MNHEY and CDR2 SVGAGI. Trimming took 5 bases from V and 4 from J, leaving 15 bases between them.

The chain couples TRBV5-1 to TRBJ2-1; unclear D gene. This CDR3 comprises 13 residues. CDR1 and CDR2 (germline): SGHRS, YFSETQ. V gave up 1 base and J gave up 4 bases, with 6 bases separating them. The CDR3 bases are TGCGCCAGCAGCTTGTTACAGTACAATGAGCAGTTCTTC. This gives the protein CASSLLQYNEQFF.

This clonotype was seen more than once but under ten times. This CDR3 reads CASSVVAHQTGVPGYTF. The DNA of the CDR3 is TGTGCCAGCAGCGTAGTTGCCCATCAGACAGGGGTTCCTGGCTACACCTTC. V usage is TRBV9 and J usage is TRBJ1-2; 8 positions match TRBD1. V lost 0 bases to trimming and J lost 7 bases; unmatched junction nucleotides: 14. The CDR3 length is 17 residues. The V gene's germline CDR1 is SGDLS and CDR2 YYNGEE.

The V gene is TRBV12-2, the J gene TRBJ1-1; the table assigns TRBD1, which was not confirmed against the DNA. TRBV12-2 is deemed a pseudogene. CDR3 length equals 15 residues. DNA for the CDR3: TGTGCAAGTCGCTTAACTGGATTCCCGGGCACTGAAGCTTTCTTT. This encodes CASRLTGFPGTEAFF.